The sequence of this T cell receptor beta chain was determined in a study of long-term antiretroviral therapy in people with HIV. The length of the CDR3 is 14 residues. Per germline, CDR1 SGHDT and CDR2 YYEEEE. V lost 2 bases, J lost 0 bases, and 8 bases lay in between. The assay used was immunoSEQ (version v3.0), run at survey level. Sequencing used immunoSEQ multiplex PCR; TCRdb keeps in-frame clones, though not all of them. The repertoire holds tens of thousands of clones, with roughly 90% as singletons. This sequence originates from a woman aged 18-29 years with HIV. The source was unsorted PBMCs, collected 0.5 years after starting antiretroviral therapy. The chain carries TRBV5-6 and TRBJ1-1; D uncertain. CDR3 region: CASSFGSMNTEAFF. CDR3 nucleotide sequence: TGTGCCAGCAGCTTCGGTAGCATGAACACTGAAGCTTTCTTT.